Listed below are T cell receptor beta chains from one sample, sequenced in a study of blood T cell repertoires in COVID-19. Only in-frame clones appear in the TCRdb table, and some are missing; sequencing was by immunoSEQ multiplex PCR. The sample records 200,000 to 300,000 clones, approximately 85% being singletons. Material: peripheral blood. Every receptor here comes from a human donor in a cohort sampled during active COVID-19. The CDR3 runs from the conserved cysteine through the conserved F or W. Fields, in order: J gene, clone size, D gene, V gene, CDR3 DNA, CDR3 protein. The D gene is left open where the match is weak. Part of the rows lack a size; the others show once, few, many or a class for expanded clones.

TRBJ1-4 | NA | TRBD1 | TRBV5-1 | TGCGCCAGCAGCCCTGGGACAGCTAATGAAAAACTGTTTTTT | CASSPGTANEKLFF
TRBJ2-7 | NA | NA | TRBV30 | TGTGCCTGGAGTGACAGCTTAATCGTCTTCTACGAGCAGTACTTC | CAWSDSLIVFYEQYF
TRBJ2-7 | NA | TRBD2 | TRBV7-2 | TGTGCCAGCAGCGCTAGCGGGAGGGTATACGAGCAGTACTTC | CASSASGRVYEQYF
TRBJ2-7 | NA | NA | TRBV6-6 | TGTGCCAGCAGTTACGCCCGATCATTGGCGGAACAGTACTTC | CASSYARSLAEQYF
TRBJ1-4 | NA | TRBD1 | TRBV10-3 | TGTGCCATCAGTGAGTCGACGGGGTCAATAAGGGACAGGGGGCCCAATGAAAAACTGTTTTTT | CAISESTGSIRDRGPNEKLFF
TRBJ1-1 | NA | TRBD1 | TRBV9 | TGTGCCAGCAGCGTAGTGGGACAGGGGAATTCAGCTTTCTTT | CASSVVGQGNSAFF
TRBJ1-1 | NA | NA | TRBV6-2/TRBV6-3 | TGTGCCAGCAGCACCTCCCCACATCGGGGTGATACTGAAGCTTTCTTT | CASSTSPHRGDTEAFF
TRBJ2-2 | few | NA | TRBV4-1 | TGCGCCAGCAGCCAAGATCTAACTACTAGAGTGGAGCTGTTTTTT | CASSQDLTTRVELFF
TRBJ2-5 | NA | NA | TRBV18 | TGTGCCAGCCGTGGGCAGACCCAGTACTTC | CASRGQTQYF
TRBJ2-7 | few | NA | TRBV5-6 | TGTGCCAGCAGCTTGGAGCCGAATCTCCCCGAGCAGTACTTC | CASSLEPNLPEQYF
TRBJ2-5 | NA | NA | TRBV7-2 | TGTGCCAGCAGGTGGGGGGGCGGGGAGACCCAGTACTTC | CASRWGGGETQYF
TRBJ2-1 | NA | TRBD2 | TRBV11-3 | TGTGCCAGCAGCTTAGGACTAGCGGGAGGATCCTACAATGAGCAGTTCTTC | CASSLGLAGGSYNEQFF
TRBJ2-7 | NA | NA | TRBV18 | TGTGCCAGCTCACGCGGGGTTGGTTACGAGCAGTACTTC | CASSRGVGYEQYF
TRBJ2-3 | NA | TRBD1 | TRBV7-9 | TGTGCCAGCAGCTTCGACAGGGGGCGAAAGTATTTT | CASSFDRGRKYF
TRBJ2-7 | NA | TRBD1 | TRBV28 | TGTGCCAGCCGCCTACAGGGGGCTTTTGTCTACGAGCAGTACTTC | CASRLQGAFVYEQYF
TRBJ1-4 | NA | NA | TRBV15 | TGTGCCACCAGCAGAGATGTTAGGACACCTGAAAAACTGTTTTTT | CATSRDVRTPEKLFF
TRBJ2-7 | NA | TRBD2 | TRBV4-1 | TGCGCCAGCAGCCAATGGACTAGCGGGGGGACCATTGCCTACGAGCAGTACTTC | CASSQWTSGGTIAYEQYF
TRBJ2-3 | NA | TRBD2 | TRBV28 | TGTGCCAGCAGCCCTATCCAAGGGCTAGCGGGACACGGGAACACAGATACGCAGTATTTT | CASSPIQGLAGHGNTDTQYF
TRBJ2-7 | NA | NA | TRBV12-3/TRBV12-4 | TGTGCCAGCAGCCCGGGACATCCCTACGAGCAGTACTTC | CASSPGHPYEQYF
TRBJ2-7 | once | NA | TRBV10-3 | TGTGCCATCAGTGAGACAGGGTACGAGCAGTACTTC | CAISETGYEQYF
TRBJ2-7 | NA | NA | TRBV10-3 | TGTGCCATCAGTGATGAAGGAGGGGAGCAGTACTTC | CAISDEGGEQYF
TRBJ1-2 | NA | NA | TRBV19 | TGTGCCAGTAGACCCAGGGCAGTTTTTAACTATGGCTACACCTTC | CASRPRAVFNYGYTF
TRBJ1-6 | few | TRBD1 | TRBV10-3 | TGTGCCATTTCGGACAGGGGAAATTCACCCCTCCACTTT | CAISDRGNSPLHF
TRBJ1-2 | NA | NA | TRBV2 | TGTGCCAGCAGCTTAGACAGGAACTATGGCTACACCTTC | CASSLDRNYGYTF
TRBJ2-5 | NA | TRBD1 | TRBV28 | TGTGCCAGCACCCGGAGGGACAGGGGTTTGGTAGAGACCCAGTACTTC | CASTRRDRGLVETQYF
TRBJ2-1 | NA | NA | TRBV19 | TGTGCCAGTAGTATAATACAGGACAATGAGCAGTTCTTC | CASSIIQDNEQFF
TRBJ2-7 | NA | NA | TRBV21-1 | TGTGCCAGCAACACAGGGACCGGGACAGACTACGAGCAGTACTTC | CASNTGTGTDYEQYF
TRBJ1-6 | NA | TRBD1 | TRBV19 | TGTGCCAGTAGTATCGCGCGGGACAGCTATTCACCCCTCCACTTT | CASSIARDSYSPLHF
TRBJ1-3 | NA | TRBD1 | TRBV6-2/TRBV6-3 | TGTGCCAGCAGCGACAGGGGGCGAGGAAACACCATATATTTT | CASSDRGRGNTIYF
TRBJ2-7 | NA | TRBD2 | TRBV27 | TGTGCCAGCAAGCGGGACTCACTTGCCTACGAGCAGTACTTC | CASKRDSLAYEQYF
TRBJ1-2 | NA | TRBD1 | TRBV7-3 | TGTGCCAGCAGGTCTCCGGGACAGCTTTACACCTTC | CASRSPGQLYTF
TRBJ1-4 | NA | NA | TRBV25-1 | TGTGCGGGACATAGAAAGCCTCCAACTAATGAAAAACTGTTTTTT | CAGHRKPPTNEKLFF
TRBJ2-7 | NA | TRBD1 | TRBV6-2/TRBV6-3 | TGTGCCAGCAGCCCTACAGGGGGCCCCTACGAGCAGTACTTC | CASSPTGGPYEQYF
TRBJ2-3 | NA | TRBD2 | TRBV7-9 | TGTGCCAGCAGCCCGGGGGGGACAGATACGCAGTATTTT | CASSPGGTDTQYF
TRBJ1-4 | NA | NA | TRBV6-5 | TGTGCCAGCAGTTCGGGTCCCCCCGGGGAAAAACTGTTTTTT | CASSSGPPGEKLFF
TRBJ2-7 | NA | NA | TRBV4-1 | TGCGCCAGCAGCCTCGTAACCGGCCTAGCGCGCTACGAGCAGTACTTC | CASSLVTGLARYEQYF
TRBJ1-5 | NA | NA | TRBV7-6 | TGTGCCAGCAGCCCTACGGCGGGTGGCAATCAGCCCCAGCATTTT | CASSPTAGGNQPQHF
TRBJ1-1 | once | NA | TRBV28 | TGTGCCAGCAGTTTATCCCAGGCGAACACTGAAGCTTTCTTT | CASSLSQANTEAFF
TRBJ1-2 | NA | TRBD1 | TRBV5-8 | TGTGCCAGCAGCCGGAAGGGACAGAAGGGCTACACCTTC | CASSRKGQKGYTF
TRBJ2-7 | NA | NA | TRBV4-3 | TGCGCCAGCAGCCAACGCTGGCAGGGTGGTTACGAGCAGTACTTC | CASSQRWQGGYEQYF
TRBJ2-7 | NA | TRBD1 | TRBV27 | TGTGCCAGCAGTCCTACACGACAGGGGGCCTTTTACGAGCAGTACTTC | CASSPTRQGAFYEQYF
TRBJ2-2 | NA | TRBD2 | TRBV7-2 | TGTGCCAGCAGGGCGGGTAGCGGGACCGGGGAGCTGTTTTTT | CASRAGSGTGELFF
TRBJ2-1 | NA | NA | TRBV28 | TGTGCCAGCACCCCCCCAGGGGCCGGCAATGAGCAGTTCTTC | CASTPPGAGNEQFF
TRBJ2-7 | NA | TRBD2 | TRBV19 | TGTGCCAGTAGGCTAGCGGGGGCCTACGAGCAGTACTTC | CASRLAGAYEQYF
TRBJ1-5 | NA | TRBD1 | TRBV7-9 | TGTGCCAGCAGCTCGGGACAGGGAGGGGTAGGCCAGCCCCAGCATTTT | CASSSGQGGVGQPQHF
TRBJ1-5 | few | TRBD1 | TRBV5-8 | TGTGCCACCAATGAAGACAGGGAAAAGCCCCAGCATTTT | CATNEDREKPQHF
TRBJ1-1 | NA | TRBD1 | TRBV29-1 | TGCAGCGTTGAAACAGGGGATTCTGAAGCTTTCTTT | CSVETGDSEAFF
TRBJ2-3 | once | NA | TRBV9 | TGTGCCAGCAGCGGGAACAGAAATCCGGTCACAGATACGCAGTATTTT | CASSGNRNPVTDTQYF
TRBJ1-3 | NA | NA | TRBV4-1 | TGCGCCAGCAGCCAAAGGTTAGGGGCGGGAAACACCATATATTTT | CASSQRLGAGNTIYF
TRBJ1-6 | NA | TRBD1 | TRBV28 | TGTGCCAGTACAGGGGGTCCGTTACCCCTCCACTTT | CASTGGPLPLHF
TRBJ1-4 | NA | TRBD1 | TRBV11-2 | TGTGCCAGCAGCTTGATTACAGGGGCGGGAGAAAAACTGTTTTTT | CASSLITGAGEKLFF
TRBJ2-3 | NA | TRBD2 | TRBV5-1 | TGCGCCACCAGCTTGTGGCTAGCGGGGGGCACAGATACGCAGTATTTT | CATSLWLAGGTDTQYF
TRBJ2-1 | few | TRBD2 | TRBV7-2 | TGTGCCAGCAGCCTGGGACTAGGCGAGCAGTTCTTC | CASSLGLGEQFF
TRBJ2-3 | NA | NA | TRBV5-6 | TGTGCCAGCACCTTATCCCATGAGAGGGTCCTCACAGATACGCAGTATTTT | CASTLSHERVLTDTQYF
TRBJ1-3 | NA | NA | TRBV7-2 | TGTGCCAGCAGCCTCCATCGGGGGGCGGGTGGAAACACCATATATTTT | CASSLHRGAGGNTIYF